The rows below give T cell receptor beta chains drawn from one sample of a study of a mutant IDH1 vaccine in newly diagnosed glioma. This table comes from immunoSEQ multiplex PCR, and its TCRdb copy is limited to in-frame clones, with some not included. Of about 65,000 clones listed, roughly 85% are singletons. Their antigens remain unidentified. The sample in question was PBMCs, obtained from a glioma patient whose treatment included an IDH1 peptide vaccine. All receptors derive from a man aged 25 to 45 with glioma. CDR3s include the opening cysteine and the closing phenylalanine or tryptophan. D genes are given only for firm matches. Not all rows give a size; the values are once, few, many and, for expanded clones, a class.

D: -; size: -; V: TRBV4-1; J: TRBJ1-3; CDR3: CASSQDLGSVLSSGNTIYF; DNA: TGCGCCAGCAGCCAAGATTTAGGCAGCGTGTTAAGCTCTGGAAACACCATATATTTT
D: TRBD1; size: -; V: TRBV19; J: TRBJ2-1; CDR3: CASTPRDRGPYNEQFF; DNA: TGTGCCAGTACCCCCCGGGACAGGGGCCCGTACAATGAGCAGTTCTTC
D: TRBD1; size: -; V: TRBV18; J: TRBJ2-1; CDR3: CASSPLLLGTGYDNEQFF; DNA: TGTGCCAGCTCACCACTCCTACTCGGGACAGGGTACGACAATGAGCAGTTCTTC
D: -; size: -; V: TRBV19; J: TRBJ1-5; CDR3: CASSISARDNQPQHF; DNA: TGTGCCAGTAGTATCTCAGCCAGGGACAATCAGCCCCAGCATTTT
D: TRBD2; size: -; V: TRBV5-1; J: TRBJ2-5; CDR3: CASSLGTSGGAETQYF; DNA: TGCGCCAGCAGCCTCGGGACTAGCGGGGGGGCCGAGACCCAGTACTTC
D: TRBD1; size: -; V: TRBV5-1; J: TRBJ2-5; CDR3: CASGAGTGSQETQYF; DNA: TGCGCCAGCGGAGCCGGGACAGGCTCACAAGAGACCCAGTACTTC
D: -; size: once; V: TRBV10-2; J: TRBJ2-7; CDR3: CASSEGNSYEQYF; DNA: TGCGCCAGCAGTGAAGGGAACTCCTACGAGCAGTACTTC
D: -; size: few; V: TRBV6-5; J: TRBJ1-5; CDR3: CASSYGRAYSNQPQHF; DNA: TGTGCCAGCAGTTACGGAAGAGCATATAGCAATCAGCCCCAGCATTTT
D: TRBD1; size: -; V: TRBV29-1; J: TRBJ1-1; CDR3: CSVGAGGVAFF; DNA: TGCAGCGTTGGGGCAGGGGGGGTAGCTTTCTTT
D: -; size: -; V: TRBV5-1; J: TRBJ2-3; CDR3: CASSPATDTQYF; DNA: TGCGCCAGCAGCCCTGCCACAGATACGCAGTATTTT
D: -; size: -; V: TRBV19; J: TRBJ2-7; CDR3: CASSIQGYEQYF; DNA: TGTGCCAGTAGTATACAGGGCTACGAGCAGTACTTC
D: TRBD1; size: -; V: TRBV18; J: TRBJ2-5; CDR3: CASYRTGERETQYF; DNA: TGTGCCAGCTACCGGACAGGGGAAAGGGAGACCCAGTACTTC
D: -; size: few; V: TRBV7-9; J: TRBJ2-7; CDR3: CASTPGPYEQYF; DNA: TGTGCCAGCACCCCCGGGCCCTACGAGCAGTACTTC
D: TRBD1; size: -; V: TRBV28; J: TRBJ1-1; CDR3: CASSLGQGNTEAFF; DNA: TGTGCCAGCAGCTTGGGACAGGGCAACACTGAAGCTTTCTTT
D: TRBD1; size: -; V: TRBV5-1; J: TRBJ1-6; CDR3: CASSITGGLGYNSPLHF; DNA: TGCGCCAGCAGCATAACAGGGGGCCTCGGCTATAATTCACCCCTCCACTTT
D: TRBD1; size: -; V: TRBV9; J: TRBJ1-4; CDR3: CASSFRDSVNEKLFF; DNA: TGTGCCAGCAGCTTCCGGGACAGCGTAAATGAAAAACTGTTTTTT
D: TRBD1; size: -; V: TRBV19; J: TRBJ1-1; CDR3: CASRALTGGHTEAFF; DNA: TGTGCCAGTAGGGCCCTTACAGGGGGCCACACTGAAGCTTTCTTT
D: TRBD1; size: -; V: TRBV5-1; J: TRBJ1-1; CDR3: CASSDRDRAGDTEAFF; DNA: TGCGCCAGCAGTGACCGGGACAGGGCAGGCGACACTGAAGCTTTCTTT
D: -; size: -; V: TRBV6-1; J: TRBJ1-5; CDR3: CASARNQGGNQPQHF; DNA: TGTGCCAGCGCCCGAAATCAGGGAGGCAATCAGCCCCAGCATTTT
D: TRBD1; size: -; V: TRBV30; J: TRBJ2-3; CDR3: CAWSKGQGIDTQYF; DNA: TGTGCCTGGAGTAAAGGACAGGGAATAGATACGCAGTATTTT
D: -; size: once; V: TRBV6-1; J: TRBJ2-7; CDR3: CASSERFFQYEQYF; DNA: TGTGCCAGCAGTGAACGCTTTTTCCAATACGAGCAGTACTTC
D: -; size: -; V: TRBV28; J: TRBJ1-5; CDR3: CASIPRQAGQPQHF; DNA: TGTGCCAGCATTCCCAGACAGGCTGGGCAGCCCCAGCATTTT
D: -; size: -; V: TRBV13; J: TRBJ2-5; CDR3: CASSPPGGEETQYF; DNA: TGTGCCAGCAGCCCACCTGGGGGCGAAGAGACCCAGTACTTC
D: -; size: -; V: TRBV10-2; J: TRBJ1-5; CDR3: CASSESKYSNQPQHF; DNA: TGCGCCAGCAGTGAGTCGAAGTATAGCAATCAGCCCCAGCATTTT
D: -; size: -; V: TRBV19; J: TRBJ1-5; CDR3: CASSTITGYSNQPQHF; DNA: TGTGCCAGTAGTACCATCACGGGATATAGCAATCAGCCCCAGCATTTT
D: -; size: -; V: TRBV6-5; J: TRBJ2-7; CDR3: CASSYSAGANIYEQYF; DNA: TGTGCCAGCAGTTACTCAGCCGGGGCCAATATCTACGAGCAGTACTTC
D: -; size: few; V: TRBV10-3; J: TRBJ2-7; CDR3: CAIKPDRTYEQYF; DNA: TGTGCCATCAAGCCTGACAGGACCTACGAGCAGTACTTC
D: -; size: -; V: TRBV6-5; J: TRBJ1-5; CDR3: CASSPGTGNQPQHF; DNA: TGTGCCAGCAGTCCTGGGACGGGCAATCAGCCCCAGCATTTT
D: TRBD2; size: few; V: TRBV7-9; J: TRBJ2-1; CDR3: CASSARVTSGGSYNEQFF; DNA: TGTGCCAGCAGCGCCCGCGTTACTAGCGGGGGCTCCTACAATGAGCAGTTCTTC
D: -; size: -; V: TRBV7-8; J: TRBJ1-3; CDR3: CASSPRGRRNTIYF; DNA: TGTGCCAGCAGCCCCCGGGGCCGGAGAAACACCATATATTTT
D: -; size: -; V: TRBV28; J: TRBJ1-1; CDR3: CASSLLEGGTEAFF; DNA: TGTGCCAGCAGTTTATTGGAGGGTGGCACTGAAGCTTTCTTT
D: -; size: -; V: TRBV5-5; J: TRBJ2-7; CDR3: CASSLTGHEQYF; DNA: TGTGCCAGCAGCTTAACAGGACACGAGCAGTACTTC
D: -; size: once; V: TRBV14; J: TRBJ1-2; CDR3: CASSQTVYGYTF; DNA: TGTGCCAGCAGCCAAACAGTCTATGGCTACACCTTC
D: -; size: -; V: TRBV4-2; J: TRBJ1-4; CDR3: CASSPTSYREKLFF; DNA: TGTGCCAGCAGCCCGACCTCCTACCGGGAAAAACTGTTTTTT
D: -; size: -; V: TRBV2; J: TRBJ2-2; CDR3: CASSDGVTGELFF; DNA: TGTGCCAGCAGTGACGGGGTCACCGGGGAGCTGTTTTTT
D: -; size: -; V: TRBV5-6; J: TRBJ2-7; CDR3: CASSLGPSQYF; DNA: TGTGCCAGCAGCCTGGGACCCTCTCAGTACTTC
D: -; size: -; V: TRBV6-6; J: TRBJ2-6; CDR3: CASSYSTGRGANVLTF; DNA: TGTGCCAGCAGTTACTCCACGGGGAGAGGGGCCAACGTCCTGACTTTC
D: -; size: -; V: TRBV29-1; J: TRBJ2-3; CDR3: CSVGSVAGFLTDTQYF; DNA: TGCAGCGTTGGGTCGGTGGCAGGCTTCCTCACAGATACGCAGTATTTT
D: TRBD1; size: -; V: TRBV28; J: TRBJ1-1; CDR3: CASSLGGQGSTEAFF; DNA: TGTGCCAGCAGTTTGGGGGGACAGGGAAGCACTGAAGCTTTCTTT
D: -; size: -; V: TRBV7-6; J: TRBJ2-3; CDR3: CASIPDGEDTQYF; DNA: TGTGCCAGCATCCCCGACGGTGAGGATACGCAGTATTTT
D: -; size: -; V: TRBV5-1; J: TRBJ1-2; CDR3: CASSLFLGQTNYGYTF; DNA: TGCGCCAGCAGCTTGTTTTTAGGACAGACTAACTATGGCTACACCTTC
D: TRBD1; size: -; V: TRBV29-1; J: TRBJ2-2; CDR3: CSVYGTGGRGELFF; DNA: TGCAGCGTTTATGGGACAGGGGGAAGAGGGGAGCTGTTTTTT
D: -; size: -; V: TRBV19; J: TRBJ2-7; CDR3: CASSIARGYEQYF; DNA: TGTGCCAGTAGTATAGCCAGGGGCTACGAGCAGTACTTC